This T cell receptor beta chain was identified in a study of T-cell reconstitution after alpha-beta-depleted transplantation in children. Trimming left V 2 bases short and J 1 base short, with 11 bases between. Germline CDR1 and CDR2: SGHVS and FQNEAQ. This CDR3 has 15 residues. The library targeted TCRbeta and was prepared with unique molecular identifiers. Using its own MiXCR run on the PCR reads, TCRdb lists one record per CDR3 protein. The profile covers 350,000 to 450,000 distinct CDR3 sequences, with roughly 20% appearing a single time and 3.5% to 4% taken by the ten largest. The receptor was isolated from a human donor who donated a stem cell graft to a child with acute myeloid leukemia. This chain joins TRBV7-8 and TRBJ2-5, with D possibly TRBD1 on 5 matching bases. Sequencing was performed on PBMCs from the stem cell graft donor, taken from the stem cell graft. The CDR3 reads CASSLRRQGQETQYF. The CDR3 nucleotides are TGTGCCAGCAGCTTAAGGCGGCAGGGCCAAGAGACCCAGTACTTC.